What follows are 2 T cell receptor beta chains derived from one specimen sequenced in a study of OX40 agonist ivuxolimab in advanced cancers. Measured with immunoSEQ multiplex PCR; TCRdb has only the in-frame clones, and not every one. This sample has some 28,000 clones, with over 60% found just once. The sample here was CD4+ or CD8+ T cells sorted from blood, taken in a trial of the OX40 agonist ivuxolimab. Receptor source: an adult with an advanced solid tumor such as melanoma, head and neck, liver or kidney cancer.

CDR3 sequence: CASSLTPGQGGYTF. The CDR3, as DNA: TGTGCCAGCAGCCTCACCCCGGGACAGGGGGGCTACACCTTC. The chain employs TRBV7-8 and TRBJ1-2, with 10 bases aligning to TRBD1. The CDR3 has 14 residues. V shed 5 bases, J shed 8 bases, and the junction held 8 bases outside the gene matches. The V gene's germline CDR1 is SGHVS and CDR2 FQNEAQ.

The genes are TRBV6-1 and TRBJ1-1, with 10 bases aligning to TRBD1. CDR3 length equals 15 residues. With V trimmed by 7 bases and J by 3 bases, 8 bases remained unmatched. Germline loops: CDR1 MNHNS, CDR2 SASEGT. CDR3 coding DNA: TGTGCCAGCACTTTGACAGGGGGCATAGACACTGAAGCTTTCTTT. Protein sequence: CASTLTGGIDTEAFF.